The T cell receptor beta chain described here comes from a study of blood T cell repertoires in COVID-19. Study-level background: COVID-19 samples from acute and convalescent phases originated in the United States, Italy and Spain. PBMCs, B-cell-depleted T cells, or T cells provided the cDNA or gDNA that made up the material.

Using immunoSEQ multiplex PCR, the repertoire was profiled, and TCRdb retains in-frame clones only, with some absent. Here the sample spans 200,000 to 300,000 clones, roughly 87% being singletons. Germline V gives CDR1 SGHRS, CDR2 YFSETQ. The V segment lost 1 base and the J segment 0 bases; nucleotides outside the gene matches: 3. This CDR3 has 17 residues. Sequencing input: peripheral blood. The clonotype originates from a man aged 60 to 75 who had recovered from COVID-19. The chain carries TRBV5-1 and TRBJ2-6; 8 bases align to TRBD2. CDR3 amino acids: CASSLTSGRSGANVLTF. Written as DNA, the CDR3 is TGCGCCAGCAGCTTGACTAGCGGCCGCTCTGGGGCCAACGTCCTGACTTTC.